Presented here are 15 T cell receptor beta chains from one specimen sequenced in a study of vaccination effects on CD4 cells after COVID-19. For these receptors, no antigen is known. Clones were sequenced by immunoSEQ multiplex PCR, and TCRdb holds only the in-frame ones, with some missing. The sample shows roughly 20,000 clones, 65% to 80% of them seen only once. Expansion with viral peptide pools was applied to antigen-specific CD4+ T cells by the ViraFEST assay prior to sequencing. Having been cultured for around ten days, the cells underwent CD4+ T cell isolation. As their vaccination, participants received two doses of either BNT162b2 or mRNA-1273. The specimen comprised CD4+ T cells from PBMCs cultured with HCoV-NL63 spike peptides, sampled after COVID-19 vaccination. All receptors come from a human donor who received a COVID-19 vaccine.

The chain employs TRBV4-1 and TRBJ2-1; tentatively, D is TRBD2 (5 bases). With 1 base removed from V and 0 bases from J, the gap between germline ends came to 19 bases. The CDR3 has 19 residues. CDR1 MGHRA and CDR2 YSYEKL come from the germline V gene. The CDR3 loop is CASSQGGSMALSSYNEQFF. In nucleotides, the CDR3 is TGCGCCAGCAGCCAAGGAGGGAGTATGGCCTTAAGCTCCTACAATGAGCAGTTCTTC.

The rearrangement uses TRBV10-3 and TRBJ1-1; D uncertain. The CDR3 contains 14 residues. In germline, CDR1 is ENHRY, CDR2 SYGVKD. With 4 bases removed from V and 1 base from J, the gap between germline ends came to 10 bases. This chain's CDR3 is CAISGGEGNTEAFF. The CDR3 DNA is TGTGCCATCAGTGGGGGAGAAGGGAACACTGAAGCTTTCTTT.

This chain joins TRBV2 and TRBJ1-4; no definite D call. V lost 1 base to trimming and J lost 0 bases, with 6 bases between them. The germline V gene has CDR1 SNHLY and CDR2 FYNNEI. CDR3 size: 15 residues. Here the CDR3 DNA reads TGTGCCAGCAGTGAAGAGGCATCAACTAATGAAAAACTGTTTTTT. Protein: CASSEEASTNEKLFF.

The chain has TRBV19 and TRBJ2-3; 11 bases align to TRBD2. The CDR3 contains 15 residues. Trimming took 7 bases from V and 1 from J; bases not matched to a gene: 4. Germline V gene data show CDR1 as LNHDA and CDR2 as SQIVND (reference sequence). The CDR3 loop reads CASTTGLAGTDTQYF. DNA of the CDR3: TGTGCCAGTACCACGGGACTAGCGGGCACAGATACGCAGTATTTT.

This sequence joins TRBV9 and TRBJ2-3; no firm D call. CDR1 and CDR2 from the germline V gene are SGDLS and YYNGEE. Between the trimmed V and J ends, which lost 0 bases and 1 base, there was a span of 12 bases. The CDR3 contains 16 residues. The CDR3 loop is CASSVGSWSRTDTQYF. In nucleotides, the CDR3 is TGTGCCAGCAGCGTAGGCTCCTGGTCCCGCACAGATACGCAGTATTTT.

The V call is TRBV7-2, the J call TRBJ2-3; no clear D gene. Germline loops: CDR1 SGHTA, CDR2 FQGNSA. Trimming stripped 1 base from V and 5 bases from J, with 7 bases between. The CDR3 runs 13 residues. The CDR3 here is CASSLGNGDTQYF. The DNA for the CDR3 is TGTGCCAGCAGCTTAGGTAACGGAGATACGCAGTATTTT.

The chain employs TRBV6-5 and TRBJ2-1; 7 bases match TRBD2. The germline V gene encodes CDR1 MNHEY and CDR2 SVGAGI. V trimming: 7 bases; J trimming: 0 bases; junction bases outside the gene matches: 6. The CDR3 spans 15 residues. The CDR3 nucleotides are TGTGCCAGCACCCCAGGCGGGAGCTCCTACAATGAGCAGTTCTTC. Encoded protein: CASTPGGSSYNEQFF.

The chain joins TRBV5-1 to TRBJ2-1, with TRBD1 as a possible D gene (6 bases). V was shortened by 0 bases and J by 4 bases, with 8 bases between the two germline ends. This CDR3 has 14 amino acids. Per the germline V gene, CDR1 is SGHRS and CDR2 is YFSETQ. CDR3 sequence reads: CASSLEGQYNEQFF. The CDR3 coding sequence is TGCGCCAGCAGCTTGGAAGGACAGTACAATGAGCAGTTCTTC.

The CDR3 here is CASSQVHPSSRAGELFF. The CDR3 region has the DNA TGCGCCAGCAGCCAAGTGCATCCCTCGAGCAGGGCTGGGGAGCTGTTTTTT. The chain couples TRBV4-1 to TRBJ2-2; D perhaps matches TRBD1 (5 bases). Trimming took off 1 base at V and 8 bases at J, with 20 bases between the two ends. The germline gives CDR1 MGHRA, CDR2 YSYEKL. This CDR3 region has 17 residues.

V gene TRBV10-3 combines with J gene TRBJ1-5; a possible D gene is TRBD1 (6 bases). V dropped 7 bases and J dropped 3 bases, with 13 bases sitting between them. CDR1 is ENHRY and CDR2 is SYGVKD in the germline V gene. This CDR3 comprises 14 residues. In nucleotides, the CDR3 is TGTGCCATCACTGGCGACAGGTTCAATCAGCCCCAGCATTTT. Protein product: CAITGDRFNQPQHF.

The V call is TRBV18, the J call TRBJ2-2; a possible D gene is TRBD1 (6 bases). Germline CDR1 reads KGHSH; CDR2 reads LQKENI. This CDR3 contains 16 residues. Trimming removed 0 bases at V and 1 base at J, with 9 bases between. CDR3 protein: CASSPPLQGNTGELFF. The CDR3 DNA sequence: TGTGCCAGCTCACCACCGTTACAGGGGAACACCGGGGAGCTGTTTTTT.

This clone was seen more than once but under ten times. J is TRBJ2-7 and V is TRBV27; 9 bases agree with TRBD1. There are 15 residues in the CDR3. V dropped 2 bases and J dropped 12; count of bases not matched to a gene: 14. Germline CDR1 reads MNHEY; CDR2 reads SMNVEV (reference sequence). CDR3 sequence reads: CASSLGLGQGILPYF. The CDR3 bases are TGTGCCAGCAGTTTAGGCCTGGGACAGGGAATCCTGCCGTACTTC.

The V call is TRBV30, the J call TRBJ2-7; tentatively, D is TRBD1 or TRBD2 (5 bases each). Germline V CDR1 and CDR2: GTSNPN, SVGIG (reference sequence). The CDR3 totals 14 residues. Trimming left V 5 bases short and J 6 bases short, with 20 bases between. The CDR3, as DNA: TGTGCCTGGGTACCGGGACCCCTGACGGGCGAGCAGTACTTC. Protein product: CAWVPGPLTGEQYF.

V is TRBV27 and J is TRBJ1-2; D ambiguous. CDR1 is MNHEY and CDR2 is SMNVEV in the germline V gene (reference sequence). V lost 2 bases, J lost 5 bases, and 9 bases lay in between. The CDR3 is made up of 13 amino acids. CDR3 loop: CASSLQTGYGYTF. In DNA, the CDR3 is TGTGCCAGCAGTTTACAAACGGGATATGGCTACACCTTC.

This clone was seen more than once but under ten times. The chain recombines TRBV6-4 with TRBJ2-2; D call uncertain. The germline V gene has CDR1 MRHNA and CDR2 SNTAGT. CDR3 length: 13 residues. Trimming stripped 3 bases from V and 3 bases from J, with 5 bases between. DNA for the CDR3: TGTGCCAGCAGTGAAGAGGACACCGGGGAGCTGTTTTTT. Its protein is CASSEEDTGELFF.